A selection of T cell receptor beta chains follows, all from one sample in a study of blood T cells in healthy people across ages. Each CDR3 protein is one row after TCRdb ran MiXCR on the 5' RACE reads. This sample has some 1,800,000 distinct CDR3 sequences, with about 39% found just once. The sample consisted of blood. These TCRs come from a human donor in good health. Both conserved end residues are part of each CDR3. A D gene is named only where the DNA matches it firmly. Clone size, where shown, is once, few, many, or a class for clones that have expanded.

v_call	j_call	clone_size	d_call	cdr3_nt	cdr3_aa
TRBV5-1	TRBJ2-1	NA	TRBD2	TGCGCCAGCAGCTACTCCGGGACTAAATTACGCTCCTACAATGAGCAGTTCTTC	CASSYSGTKLRSYNEQFF
TRBV12-3/TRBV12-4	TRBJ1-3	NA	NA	TGTGCCAGCTGCCTCACTGGAAACACCATATATTTT	CASCLTGNTIYF
TRBV20-1	TRBJ2-2	NA	NA	TGCAGTGCTAGGAAAACCAACACCGGGGAGCTGTTTTTT	CSARKTNTGELFF
TRBV10-3	TRBJ2-1	NA	NA	TGTGCCATCAGGGATGACTACGAGCAGTTCTTC	CAIRDDYEQFF
TRBV6-6	TRBJ1-2	few	NA	TGTGCCAGCAGTTACGGGGGGATTAATGGCTACACCTTC	CASSYGGINGYTF
TRBV6-2/TRBV6-3	TRBJ1-4	NA	TRBD1	TGTGCCAGCAGTCCCGGGACAGGGAGGCCCGGCGGTGAAAAACTGTTTTTT	CASSPGTGRPGGEKLFF
TRBV7-9	TRBJ1-1	NA	TRBD1	TGTGCCAGCAGCCGGGGACAGGGGCCTGAAGCTTTCTTT	CASSRGQGPEAFF
TRBV28	TRBJ2-7	NA	TRBD1	TGTGCCAGCAGAAGGGACAGGAGCTCCTACGAGCAGTACTTC	CASRRDRSSYEQYF
TRBV7-7	TRBJ2-5	NA	TRBD1	TGTGCCAGCAGTTTGGACAGGGGGCAAGAGCAGTACTTC	CASSLDRGQEQYF
TRBV28	TRBJ1-2	few	NA	TGTGCCAGCTTCGCAGGGAATAACGGCTACACCTTC	CASFAGNNGYTF
TRBV29-1	TRBJ2-1	few	NA	TGCAGCGTTGAAAGGGGAGCGGTAGGAGATGAGCAGTTCTTC	CSVERGAVGDEQFF
TRBV29-1	TRBJ1-2	NA	NA	TGCAGCGTTGAAGATCATACAGCTAACTATGGCTACACCTTC	CSVEDHTANYGYTF
TRBV7-2	TRBJ2-7	NA	NA	TGTGCCAGCAGCACGGACAGCCAGCCCTCATACGAGCAGTACTTC	CASSTDSQPSYEQYF
TRBV2	TRBJ1-2	NA	NA	TGTGCCAGCCACTTTGAGAGGGGCGCGTTGGGCTACACCTTC	CASHFERGALGYTF
TRBV6-2/TRBV6-3	TRBJ2-5	once	NA	TGTGCCATCCGGGCCGGCCTGAGGTGGTACCAAGAGACCCAGTACTTC	CAIRAGLRWYQETQYF
TRBV6-2/TRBV6-3	TRBJ2-3	NA	NA	TGTGCCAGCAGTTTTCTAGGAGGGCCGCAGTATTTT	CASSFLGGPQYF
TRBV3-1	TRBJ2-5	NA	NA	TGTGCCAGCAGCCAAGCGCGGGGATACCTCCAAGAGACCCAGTACTTC	CASSQARGYLQETQYF
TRBV6-2/TRBV6-3	TRBJ2-1	NA	NA	TGTGCCTGCAGACGGGAAGATGATGAGCAGTTCTTC	CACRREDDEQFF